This T cell receptor beta chain was recovered during a study of CD8+ T cells in alopecia areata. The study, taken as a whole, reports: Significant decreases in scalp clonality and expanded CD8+ clones followed tofacitinib treatment. With tofacitinib ongoing, many expanded lesional clones persisted in both scalp and blood. Alopecia totalis/universalis scalp especially showed more expanded CD8+ clones than normal scalp.

The treatment: oral pan-JAK inhibitor, 5-10 mg twice daily. Collection of lesional scalp punch biopsies and peripheral blood was performed in alopecia areata patients. Germline lookup yields CDR1 SGHDN and CDR2 FVKESK. The CDR3 runs 13 residues. V shed 5 bases and J shed 0 bases, with 7 bases lying between them. RNA was extracted and reverse transcribed into cDNA as the sequencing template. Some clones are missing from TCRdb's copy, which holds only in-frame ones; the method was immunoSEQ multiplex PCR. The sample includes over 90,000 clones, around 86% of them seen just once. On this clone: Its specificity is unknown.

V gene TRBV14 combines with J gene TRBJ1-1, with D unresolved. The TCR comes from a human donor with alopecia areata. The specimen comprised CD8+ T cells sorted from blood, sampled between weeks 30 and 35, from a patient treated with tofacitinib. This chain's CDR3 is CASSWELNTEAFF. CDR3 nucleotides: TGTGCCAGCAGCTGGGAACTGAACACTGAAGCTTTCTTT.